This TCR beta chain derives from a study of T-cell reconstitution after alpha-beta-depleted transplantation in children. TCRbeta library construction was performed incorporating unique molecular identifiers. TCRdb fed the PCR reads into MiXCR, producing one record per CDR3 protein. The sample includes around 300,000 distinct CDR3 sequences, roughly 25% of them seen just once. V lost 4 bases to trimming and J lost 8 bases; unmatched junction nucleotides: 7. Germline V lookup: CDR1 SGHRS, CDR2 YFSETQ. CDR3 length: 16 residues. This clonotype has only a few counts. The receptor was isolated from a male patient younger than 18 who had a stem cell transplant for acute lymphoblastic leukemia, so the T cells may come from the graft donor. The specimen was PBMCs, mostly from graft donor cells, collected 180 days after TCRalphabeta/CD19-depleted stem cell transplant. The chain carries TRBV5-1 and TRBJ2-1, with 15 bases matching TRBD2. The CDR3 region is CASSHGLAGGQDEQFF. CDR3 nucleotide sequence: TGCGCCAGCAGCCACGGACTAGCGGGAGGGCAGGATGAGCAGTTCTTC.